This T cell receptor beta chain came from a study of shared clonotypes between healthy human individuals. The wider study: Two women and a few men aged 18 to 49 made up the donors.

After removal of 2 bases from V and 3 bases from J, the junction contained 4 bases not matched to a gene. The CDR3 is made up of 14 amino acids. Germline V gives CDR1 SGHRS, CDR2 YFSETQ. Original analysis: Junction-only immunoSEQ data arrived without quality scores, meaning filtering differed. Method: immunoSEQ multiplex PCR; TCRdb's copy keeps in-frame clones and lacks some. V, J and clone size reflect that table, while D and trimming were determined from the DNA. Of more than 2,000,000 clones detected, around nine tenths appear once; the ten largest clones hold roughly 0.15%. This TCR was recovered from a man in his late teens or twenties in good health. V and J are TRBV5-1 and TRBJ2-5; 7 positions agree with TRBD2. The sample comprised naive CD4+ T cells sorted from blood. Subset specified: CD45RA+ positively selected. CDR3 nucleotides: TGCGCCAGCAGCTTTACTAGCGTTGAAGAGACCCAGTACTTC. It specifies CASSFTSVEETQYF.